Each of the 16 T cell receptor beta chains below was sequenced from the same sample in a study of OX40 agonist ivuxolimab in advanced cancers. Only in-frame clones appear in the TCRdb table, and some are missing; sequencing was by immunoSEQ multiplex PCR. The sample records some 77,000 clones, about 91% being singletons. The material was CD4+ or CD8+ T cells sorted from blood, obtained in a trial of the OX40 agonist ivuxolimab. The origin of the receptors is an adult with an advanced solid tumor such as melanoma, head and neck, liver or kidney cancer.

The V gene is TRBV7-2, the J gene TRBJ2-7, with 10 bases aligning to TRBD2. Per the germline V gene, CDR1 is SGHTA and CDR2 is FQGNSA. The CDR3 runs to 16 residues. With V trimmed by 1 base and J by 3 bases, 6 bases remained unmatched. The CDR3 loop reads CASSLDGTSGIYEQYF. The CDR3 DNA is TGTGCCAGCAGCTTAGATGGCACTAGCGGGATCTACGAGCAGTACTTC.

The chain employs TRBV7-9 and TRBJ1-2; a possible D gene is TRBD1 (6 bases). This CDR3 has 13 amino acids. CDR1 and CDR2 from the germline V gene are SEHNR and FQNEAQ (reference sequence). The V gene lost 5 bases and the J gene lost 7 bases, with 14 bases spanning the gap. The CDR3 nucleotides are TGTGCCAGCAGCGCGCAGGGGACGGGTGGCTACACCTTC. Protein sequence: CASSAQGTGGYTF.

The chain is built from TRBV19 and TRBJ2-3, with 7 bases matching TRBD2. CDR3 length equals 14 residues. Germline loops: CDR1 LNHDA, CDR2 SQIVND (reference sequence). The junction had 2 bases not matched to a gene; V was cut back by 1 base and J by 4 bases. The CDR3 coding sequence is TGTGCCAGTAGTATAGTCGGGAGGCCAGATACGCAGTATTTT. Its translation: CASSIVGRPDTQYF.

V is TRBV7-2 and J is TRBJ1-2; unclear D gene. CDR1 and CDR2 (germline): SGHTA, FQGNSA. V was trimmed by 5 bases and J by 1 base, leaving 11 bases between them. The CDR3 totals 14 residues. As DNA, the CDR3 is TGTGCCAGCAGCCAAACATCGGTTAACTATGGCTACACCTTC. Amino acid sequence: CASSQTSVNYGYTF.

This clone was observed a few times. The CDR3 loop is CASSPLTGSDEQYF. CDR3 bases: TGTGCCAGCAGCCCCCTGACAGGGTCTGACGAGCAGTACTTC. This sequence joins TRBV11-3 and TRBJ2-7; TRBD1 matches at 7 bases. CDR1 is SGHNT and CDR2 is YENEEA in the germline V gene. CDR3 length equals 14 residues. V lost 5 bases and J lost 5; bases outside the gene matches: 9. The variable domain in full, completed from reference TRBV11-3 and TRBJ2-7, reads EAGVVQSPRYKIIEKKQPVAFWCNPISGHNTLYWYLQNLGQGPELLIRYENEEAVDDSQLPKDRFSAERLKGVDSTLKIQPAELGDSAVYLCASSPLTGSDEQYFGPGTRLTVT.

This CDR3 reads CASRDTGGAGTGELFF. CDR3 nucleotide sequence: TGTGCCAGCAGAGACACAGGGGGCGCGGGCACCGGGGAGCTGTTTTTT. V gene TRBV7-9 combines with J gene TRBJ2-2, with TRBD1 matching 9 bases. The germline V gene has CDR1 SEHNR and CDR2 FQNEAQ (reference sequence). The CDR3 has 16 residues. V lost 6 bases, J lost 4 bases, and 9 bases stayed unmatched. Based on the CDR3 plus reference TRBV7-9 and TRBJ2-2, the full variable domain is DTGVSQNPRHKITKRGQNVTFRCDPISEHNRLYWYRQTLGQGPEFLTYFQNEAQLEKSRLLSDRFSAERPKGSFSTLEIQRTEQGDSAMYLCASRDTGGAGTGELFFGEGSRLTVL.

The chain carries TRBV28 and TRBJ2-1, with D possibly matching TRBD2 (11 bases). The germline V and J ends were trimmed by 6 bases and 9 bases, with 24 bases remaining between them. Germline loops: CDR1 MDHEN, CDR2 SYDVKM. CDR3 length: 16 residues. CDR3 loop: CASSRQGAGLAGEQFF. The CDR3 DNA is TGTGCCAGCAGCCGACAGGGGGCCGGACTAGCGGGTGAGCAGTTCTTC.

This clone was detected only once. The V and J genes are TRBV9 and TRBJ2-5; D possibly corresponds to TRBD2 (5 bases). The CDR3 covers 15 residues. The germline V and J ends were trimmed by 3 bases and 2 bases, with 14 bases remaining between them. Germline values: CDR1 SGDLS, CDR2 YYNGEE. The CDR3 spells CASSGSGRPQETQYF. The CDR3 DNA reads TGTGCCAGCAGCGGGAGCGGACGGCCACAAGAGACCCAGTACTTC. Filled out from reference TRBV9 and TRBJ2-5, the complete variable domain reads DSGVTQTPKHLITATGQRVTLRCSPRSGDLSVYWYQQSLDQGLQFLIQYYNGEERAKGNILERFSAQQFPDLHSELNLSSLELGDSALYFCASSGSGRPQETQYFGPGTRLLVL.

The chain recombines TRBV5-1 with TRBJ2-3; 7 positions match TRBD1. The CDR3 covers 15 residues. V dropped 0 bases and J dropped 4; count of bases not matched to a gene: 5. In germline, CDR1 is SGHRS, CDR2 YFSETQ. CDR3 sequence (DNA): TGCGCCAGCAGCTTGGGAGACAGGGACGCAGATACGCAGTATTTT. Encoded protein: CASSLGDRDADTQYF.

The CDR3 coding sequence is TGTGCCAGCAGCCCTACCAGGGGACTAGCCAAAAACATTCAGTACTTC. Protein: CASSPTRGLAKNIQYF. V is TRBV7-9 and J is TRBJ2-4; D could derive from TRBD1 or TRBD2 (6 bases each). This CDR3 comprises 16 residues. The germline V gene encodes CDR1 SEHNR and CDR2 FQNEAQ (reference sequence). Trimming shortened V by 5 bases and J by 0 bases, and 14 bases separated the two germline ends. Combining the CDR3 with reference TRBV7-9 and TRBJ2-4 gives the whole variable domain DTGVSQNPRHKITKRGQNVTFRCDPISEHNRLYWYRQTLGQGPEFLTYFQNEAQLEKSRLLSDRFSAERPKGSFSTLEIQRTEQGDSAMYLCASSPTRGLAKNIQYFGAGTRLSVL.

This chain connects TRBV6-1 to TRBJ2-7; D might be TRBD1 (5 bases). The CDR3 is 13 residues long. Trimming left V 5 bases short and J 3 bases short, with 11 bases between. Germline V gene lookup returns CDR1 MNHNS and CDR2 SASEGT. The CDR3 reads CASSQRGFYEQYF. The CDR3 coding sequence is TGTGCCAGCAGTCAAAGGGGATTCTACGAGCAGTACTTC.

The CDR3: CASSSDRASYNEQFF. CDR3 nucleotide sequence: TGTGCCAGCAGCTCCGACAGGGCCTCCTACAATGAGCAGTTCTTC. This rearrangement joins TRBV13 to TRBJ2-1, with 7 bases lining up with TRBD1. The trim removed 4 bases at V and 0 bases at J, leaving 3 bases unmatched. CDR1 PRHDT and CDR2 FYEKMQ come from the germline V gene (reference sequence). The CDR3 runs 15 residues.

The chain links TRBV6-6 to TRBJ2-1; D is ambiguous. This CDR3 is built from 12 residues. The germline V and J ends were trimmed by 5 bases and 9 bases, with 11 bases remaining between them. CDR1 is MNHNY and CDR2 is SVGAGI in the germline V gene (reference sequence). The CDR3 coding sequence is TGTGCCAGCAGTCCTAGGACCCTTGAGCAGTTCTTC. As protein: CASSPRTLEQFF.

V gene TRBV7-9 combines with J gene TRBJ2-5, with 7 bases aligning to TRBD2. The CDR3 has 14 amino acids. Germline-derived CDR1 and CDR2 are SEHNR and FQNEAQ (reference sequence). V shed 1 base and J 1 base; nucleotides not matched to a gene: 0. The CDR3 sequence: CASSLGTSQETQYF. Written as DNA, the CDR3 is TGTGCCAGCAGCTTAGGGACTAGCCAAGAGACCCAGTACTTC. The variable domain in full, with the rest retrieved from reference TRBV7-9 and TRBJ2-5, is DTGVSQNPRHKITKRGQNVTFRCDPISEHNRLYWYRQTLGQGPEFLTYFQNEAQLEKSRLLSDRFSAERPKGSFSTLEIQRTEQGDSAMYLCASSLGTSQETQYFGPGTRLLVL.

The chain joins TRBV30 to TRBJ1-2; D is ambiguous. CDR3 length equals 11 residues. Germline CDR1 reads GTSNPN; CDR2 reads SVGIG (reference sequence). V was pared by 1 base and J by 5 bases, with 5 bases between. CDR3 coding DNA: TGTGCCTGGAGTGGAGCGTATGGCTACACCTTC. Encoded protein: CAWSGAYGYTF.

This chain joins TRBV7-3 and TRBJ2-2; perhaps TRBD2 as D (6 bases). V shed 4 bases and J shed 3 bases, with 12 bases lying between them. This CDR3 is 15 amino acids long. The V gene's germline CDR1 is SGHTA and CDR2 FQGTGA. Here the CDR3 DNA reads TGTGCCAGCAGCTCCGGAGGGCCCTACACCGGGGAGCTGTTTTTT. Protein product: CASSSGGPYTGELFF. Using reference TRBV7-3 and TRBJ2-2 for the parts outside the CDR3, the full variable domain is GAGVSQTPSNKVTEKGKYVELRCDPISGHTALYWYRQSLGQGPEFLIYFQGTGAADDSGLPNDRFFAVRPEGSVSTLKIQRTERGDSAVYLCASSSGGPYTGELFFGEGSRLTVL.